This note documents a single TCR beta chain sequence. Its matching antigen is unknown. The CDR3 sequence is 16 residues long. V was shortened by 1 base and J by 2 bases, with 11 bases between the two germline ends. Germline assignment: CDR1 MNHEY and CDR2 SMNVEV (reference sequence). Data came from immunoSEQ multiplex PCR; TCRdb stores just in-frame clones and leaves some out. Of around 35,000 clones in the sample, around 86% were seen once. This record belongs to a study of T cells in narcolepsy. The overall study: Donors had narcolepsy type 1 or type 2, or were healthy controls. Findings of the study overall: Blood of same and different patients, but not healthy controls, reportedly held recurring autoreactive clonotypes. Same-patient CSF and blood CD4+ T cell clonotypes included HCRT-specific and TRIB2-specific autoreactive ones. No autoreactive T cell clone sequences appeared in some memory CD4+ repertoires.

The chain is built from TRBV27 and TRBJ2-2; D remains ambiguous. The clonotype originates from a human donor with narcolepsy. Sequencing was performed on CD45RA- memory CD4+ T cells from PBMCs. This CDR3 is CASSLLGGANTGELFF. As DNA, the CDR3 is TGTGCCAGCAGTTTATTGGGCGGAGCTAACACCGGGGAGCTGTTTTTT.